This T cell receptor beta chain comes out of a study of blood T cell repertoires in COVID-19. Study-level background: The origin of the acute and convalescent COVID-19 samples was the United States, Italy and Spain.

In the original processing: Quantification of nucleated cells was approximated via reference gene primer amplification. The assay was immunoSEQ multiplex PCR, and TCRdb's table has in-frame clones only and misses some. For V, J and clone size, that table is used; D and trimming come from the DNA. The sample consists of around 150,000 clones, 81% of them appearing once. Germline V gives CDR1 MNHEY, CDR2 SMNVEV (reference sequence). V was trimmed by 2 bases and J by 3 bases, leaving 8 bases between them. This CDR3 contains 14 residues. The clonotype originates from a woman aged 55-75 years with active or convalescent COVID-19. This chain links TRBV27 with TRBJ1-5; D is uncertain. The sample consisted of peripheral blood. As DNA, the CDR3 is TGTGCCAGCAGTTTACGCGGGTTCAATCAGCCCCAGCATTTT. It specifies CASSLRGFNQPQHF.